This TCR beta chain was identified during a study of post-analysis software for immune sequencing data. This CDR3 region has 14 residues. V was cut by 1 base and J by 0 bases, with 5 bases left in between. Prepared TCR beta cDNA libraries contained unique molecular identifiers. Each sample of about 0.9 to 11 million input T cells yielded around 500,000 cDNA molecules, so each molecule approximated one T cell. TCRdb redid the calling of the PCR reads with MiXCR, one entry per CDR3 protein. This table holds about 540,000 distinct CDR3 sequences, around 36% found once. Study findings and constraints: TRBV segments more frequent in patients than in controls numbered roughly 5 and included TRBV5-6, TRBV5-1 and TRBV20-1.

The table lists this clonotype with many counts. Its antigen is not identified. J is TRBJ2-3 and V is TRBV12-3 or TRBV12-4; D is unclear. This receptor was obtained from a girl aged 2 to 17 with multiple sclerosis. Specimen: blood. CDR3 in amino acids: CASSLGASTDTQYF. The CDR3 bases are TGTGCCAGCAGTTTAGGGGCTAGCACAGATACGCAGTATTTT.